There are many counts of the clone carrying this T cell receptor (beta chain). Antigen specificity is unknown. The record originates from a study of response to subunit inactivated influenza vaccine. J lost 5 bases, V lost 5 bases, and 8 bases had no gene match. Per the germline V gene, CDR1 is SGHRS and CDR2 is YFSETQ. The CDR3 spans 14 residues. TCRdb used MiXCR to reprocess the RT-PCR reads, holding one entry per CDR3 protein. The table has 530,000 or so distinct CDR3 sequences, approximately 14% seen once. Regarding the study as a whole: With each seasonal influenza vaccination, the authors suggested, few new T cells are recruited.

The TCR was taken from a man between 45 and 60 years old who received an inactivated influenza vaccine. The V and J genes are TRBV5-1 and TRBJ2-7; 9 nucleotides line up with TRBD1. Here the sequenced sample was PBMCs from blood, taken roughly 13 days after vaccination. CDR3: CASRPWTGDHEQYF. For the CDR3, the DNA is TGCGCCAGCAGACCCTGGACAGGGGACCACGAGCAGTACTTC.